The 26 T cell receptor beta chains given below trace back to one sample, sequenced in a study of blood T cells in healthy people across ages. A J-beta primer mix and a sample-barcoded 5' primer were used in a second PCR of roughly 6 to 11 cycles. MiXCR was run by TCRdb on the 5' RACE reads, yielding one entry per CDR3 protein. Seen here are about 570,000 distinct CDR3 sequences, 25% to 30% observed once, and the top ten hold less than 20%. Source material: blood. The receptors come from a woman in her 70s in good health.

The CDR3 bases are TGTGCCAGCAGTTCCACGGACAGACAAGAGACCCAGTACTTC. Protein product: CASSSTDRQETQYF. The chain uses TRBV12-3 or TRBV12-4 and TRBJ2-5, with D possibly matching TRBD1 (6 bases). V lost 4 bases to trimming and J lost 2 bases, with 11 bases between them. CDR3 size: 14 residues.

There are a few counts of this clonotype. The chain joins TRBV29-1 to TRBJ2-3; D could derive from TRBD1 or TRBD2 (5 bases each). There are 13 residues in the CDR3. CDR1 is SQVTM and CDR2 is ANQGSEA in the germline V gene. V was clipped by 3 bases and J by 2 bases, with 9 bases between them. This CDR3 reads CSVEGRHTDTQYF. The CDR3 coding sequence is TGCAGCGTTGAGGGACGGCACACAGATACGCAGTATTTT.

This clonotype has just a few counts. The chain is built from TRBV7-2 and TRBJ1-2, with D maybe TRBD1 (6 bases). The germline gives CDR1 SGHTA, CDR2 FQGNSA. There are 14 residues in the CDR3. V shed 9 bases and J shed 2 bases, with 16 bases lying between them. In DNA, the CDR3 is TGTGCCAGTTCCCCCGGACAGAGAAACTATGGCTACACCTTC. Translating gives CASSPGQRNYGYTF.

The J gene is TRBJ1-2, the V gene TRBV7-2; 10 bases align to TRBD1. V lost 4 bases to trimming and J lost 7 bases; unmatched junction nucleotides: 9. CDR1 is SGHTA, CDR2 FQGNSA, per germline. This CDR3 contains 15 residues. The CDR3 sequence is CASSSPGTGEIGYTF. The CDR3 region has the DNA TGTGCCAGCAGCTCCCCCGGGACAGGGGAGATTGGCTACACCTTC.

This clonotype was seen a handful of times. V usage is TRBV7-2 and J usage is TRBJ2-3, with 15 nucleotides matching TRBD2. V was pared by 5 bases and J by 7 bases, with 7 bases of the junction left unmatched. There are 16 residues in the CDR3. Germline V lookup: CDR1 SGHTA, CDR2 FQGNSA. The CDR3 region has the DNA TGTGCCAGCAGCCCGGGACTAGCGGGGGGTATAAATACGCAGTATTTT. It yields the protein CASSPGLAGGINTQYF.

The chain carries TRBV29-1 and TRBJ1-4; D may be TRBD1 (6 bases). There are 14 residues in the CDR3. Per the germline V gene, CDR1 is SQVTM and CDR2 is ANQGSEA. Trimming took 6 bases from V and 10 from J, leaving 21 bases between them. DNA of the CDR3: TGCAGCGTCCGAGAGGGACATAGAGGCTCAAAACTGTTTTTT. Its translation: CSVREGHRGSKLFF.

Only a few counts were recorded for this clonotype. The chain's CDR3 is CASSLGDFPQETQYF. The CDR3 DNA follows: TGCGCCAGCAGCTTGGGGGACTTTCCCCAAGAGACCCAGTACTTC. J is TRBJ2-5 and V is TRBV5-1; D perhaps matches TRBD2 (6 bases). The germline V gene has CDR1 SGHRS and CDR2 YFSETQ. The ends were cut back, 0 bases at V and 1 base at J, with 10 bases in the middle. This CDR3 contains 15 residues.

The rearrangement joins TRBV6-6 to TRBJ2-7; 9 bases line up with TRBD2. Trimming cost V 1 base and J 3 bases; bases outside gene matches: 10. The CDR3 has 17 residues. Germline CDR1 and CDR2: MNHNY and SVGAGI (reference sequence). The CDR3 sequence is CASSYLLAGSIYYEQYF. Written as DNA, the CDR3 is TGTGCCAGCAGTTACTTACTAGCGGGTTCCATTTACTACGAGCAGTACTTC.

Only a few counts were recorded for this clonotype. This sequence joins TRBV27 and TRBJ2-7; weak D call: TRBD2 (5 bases). Germline CDR1 is MNHEY and CDR2 is SMNVEV (reference sequence). V lost 6 bases to trimming and J lost 3 bases, with 12 bases between them. This CDR3 is 13 amino acids long. CDR3 residues: CASRPGLNYEQYF. CDR3 nucleotide sequence: TGTGCCAGCAGGCCCGGACTGAACTACGAGCAGTACTTC.

The CDR3 DNA reads TGCAGTGCTAGAGACCCGACCGTTTCTTCTCTTGAAGCTTTCTTT. Its translation: CSARDPTVSSLEAFF. The chain employs TRBV20-1 and TRBJ1-1; D call uncertain. This CDR3 is built from 15 residues. V was clipped by 0 bases and J by 7 bases, with 18 bases between them. The germline V gene encodes CDR1 DFQATT and CDR2 SNEGSKA (reference sequence).

This clonotype was recorded a few times. CDR3 in DNA: TGTGCCAGCAGCTTAGGCCGAAACCCGAAGACTGAAGCTTTCTTT. Its translation: CASSLGRNPKTEAFF. V gene TRBV11-3 combines with J gene TRBJ1-1; no clear D. This CDR3 is built from 15 residues. The V and J ends lost 1 base and 5 bases respectively, with 14 bases between them. The V gene's germline CDR1 is SGHNT and CDR2 YENEEA.

The V call is TRBV7-2, the J call TRBJ2-7; 11 bases line up with TRBD2. J was trimmed by 2 bases and V by 0 bases; bases with no gene match: 6. Germline V gene lookup returns CDR1 SGHTA and CDR2 FQGNSA. The length of the CDR3 is 17 residues. CDR3 amino acids: CASSLAWGTSGTYEQYF. CDR3 nucleotides: TGTGCCAGCAGCTTAGCCTGGGGGACTAGCGGCACCTACGAGCAGTACTTC.

This chain joins TRBV7-2 and TRBJ2-1, with D uncertain. The CDR3 is 15 amino acids. Deletions cut 2 bases from V and 3 bases from J, with 11 bases between. The V gene's germline CDR1 is SGHTA and CDR2 FQGNSA. CDR3 residues: CASSLFAANYNEQFF. CDR3 bases: TGTGCCAGCAGCTTATTCGCGGCGAACTACAATGAGCAGTTCTTC.

J is TRBJ2-7 and V is TRBV24-1, with D possibly TRBD2 on 5 matching bases. This CDR3 region has 16 residues. Trimming removed 3 bases at V and 1 base at J, with 15 bases between. Germline lookup yields CDR1 KGHDR and CDR2 SFDVKD. The DNA for the CDR3 is TGTGCCACCAGTGATCAGGACGGGCGAGGGTCCTACGAGCAGTACTTC. Protein product: CATSDQDGRGSYEQYF.

In this sample, this clonotype turned up a few times. This chain uses TRBV6-1 with TRBJ1-2; unclear D gene. Germline assignment: CDR1 MNHNS and CDR2 SASEGT. The length of the CDR3 is 14 residues. V gave up 8 bases and J gave up 1 base, with 14 bases separating them. The CDR3: CASGGTGNNYGYTF. Here the CDR3 DNA reads TGTGCCAGCGGTGGAACGGGGAATAACTATGGCTACACCTTC.

The V and J genes are TRBV5-1 and TRBJ2-1, with D perhaps matching TRBD2 (5 bases). The length of the CDR3 is 14 residues. V lost 2 bases, J lost 6 bases, and 12 bases lay in between. Germline V gives CDR1 SGHRS, CDR2 YFSETQ. The CDR3 here is CASSFLAEGNEQFF. In DNA, the CDR3 is TGCGCCAGCAGCTTCCTAGCAGAGGGCAATGAGCAGTTCTTC. The full variable domain, its missing parts supplied by reference TRBV5-1 and TRBJ2-1, is KAGVTQTPRYLIKTRGQQVTLSCSPISGHRSVSWYQQTPGQGLQFLFEYFSETQRNKGNFPGRFSGRQFSNSRSEMNVSTLELGDSALYLCASSFLAEGNEQFFGPGTRLTVL.

This clonotype was found a few times. The V gene is TRBV6-2 or TRBV6-3, the J gene TRBJ1-5; a possible D gene is TRBD1 (6 bases). V shed 2 bases and J shed 6 bases, with 17 bases lying between them. Germline V gives CDR1 MNHEY, CDR2 SVGEGT. This CDR3 spans 16 amino acids. The CDR3 loop is CASSYGGQGLGQPQHF. CDR3 nucleotides: TGTGCCAGCAGTTACGGGGGGCAGGGGCTCGGTCAGCCCCAGCATTTT.

The gene calls are TRBV12-3 or TRBV12-4 and TRBJ2-5, with TRBD1 matching 9 bases. CDR3 length: 14 amino acids. The V segment lost 2 bases and the J segment 7 bases; nucleotides outside the gene matches: 5. The CDR3 DNA reads TGTGCCAGCAGTTTAATACAGGGGGCAGGGACCCAGTACTTC. It encodes CASSLIQGAGTQYF.

V and J are TRBV20-1 and TRBJ1-4; perhaps TRBD1 as D (5 bases). Germline-derived CDR1 and CDR2 are DFQATT and SNEGSKA (reference sequence). V was clipped by 5 bases and J by 5 bases, with 9 bases between them. The CDR3 has 12 residues. CDR3 loop: CSALRDNEKLFF. For the CDR3, the DNA is TGCAGTGCTCTCCGGGACAATGAAAAACTGTTTTTT.

This clonotype has a handful of counts. J is TRBJ2-7 and V is TRBV6-5; TRBD1 matches at 7 bases. Germline trimming cut 6 bases from V and 1 base from J; bases unmatched to any gene: 3. CDR1 is MNHEY, CDR2 SVGAGI, per germline. The CDR3 extends over 13 amino acids. The CDR3 DNA sequence: TGTGCCAGCAGCCGGGGACAGTCCTACGAGCAGTACTTC. The encoded protein is CASSRGQSYEQYF.

The J gene is TRBJ1-4, the V gene TRBV7-2, with a possible D match to TRBD1 (5 bases). Per the germline V gene, CDR1 is SGHTA and CDR2 is FQGNSA. This CDR3 contains 18 residues. V lost 0 bases and J 2 bases, leaving 16 bases between the germline ends. CDR3 in DNA: TGTGCCAGCAGCTTAGCGGGGGTAGCGGTTCACACTAATGAAAAACTGTTTTTT. Translating it yields CASSLAGVAVHTNEKLFF.

The rearrangement links TRBV5-1 to TRBJ1-6; TRBD1 matches 9 bases. The CDR3 is 15 residues long. From germline, CDR1 is SGHRS and CDR2 YFSETQ. Unmatched junction bases numbered 5, after V lost 4 bases and J lost 6 bases. The DNA for the CDR3 is TGCGCCAGCAGCCCTGCGGGACAGGGTAATTCACCCCTCCACTTT. Its protein is CASSPAGQGNSPLHF.

This rearrangement joins TRBV20-1 to TRBJ1-2; D remains unclear. The CDR3 loop spans 11 amino acids. Per germline, CDR1 DFQATT and CDR2 SNEGSKA (reference sequence). Trimming removed 1 base at V and 6 bases at J, with 6 bases between. CDR3 sequence: CSARAWDGYTF. CDR3 nucleotides: TGCAGTGCTAGAGCTTGGGATGGCTACACCTTC.

This clonotype showed up just a few times. The rearrangement links TRBV9 to TRBJ1-5; tentatively, D is TRBD1 (5 bases). V lost 2 bases, J lost 5 bases, and 5 bases lay in between. Germline CDR1 is SGDLS and CDR2 is YYNGEE. The CDR3 is 12 amino acids. The CDR3 DNA reads as TGTGCCAGCAGCGTGGGGGATCAGCCCCAGCATTTT. It is translated as CASSVGDQPQHF.

The chain uses TRBV11-2 and TRBJ2-4, with D uncertain. The V end lost 0 bases, the J end lost 2 bases, and 5 bases lay between the germline ends. The germline gives CDR1 SGHAT, CDR2 FQNNGV. The CDR3 is made up of 14 amino acids. The CDR3 protein is CASSLDQSKNIQYF. In DNA, the CDR3 is TGTGCCAGCAGCTTAGATCAATCCAAAAACATTCAGTACTTC.

The V and J genes are TRBV2 and TRBJ1-2; tentatively, D is TRBD1 (6 bases). The germline V gene encodes CDR1 SNHLY and CDR2 FYNNEI. The CDR3 has 12 residues. V lost 6 bases, J lost 7 bases, and 12 bases lay in between. CDR3 sequence (DNA): TGTGCCAGCAGGGATACAGGGAGTGGCTACACCTTC. This gives the protein CASRDTGSGYTF.